The T cell receptor (beta chain) described here comes from a study of T-cell reconstitution after alpha-beta-depleted transplantation in children. Points from the study as a whole: Hyperexpanded clones declined; after one year, newly produced T cells mostly supplied diversity. Several hundred rapidly expanded clones from non-depleted graft cells reportedly supplied alpha-beta T cells about two months post-transplant. After transplant, high TCRbeta diversity at day 60 in some patients arose from surviving recipient T cells and thymic progenitors.

This clonotype has at least ten counts. As yet, its antigen is unknown. Unique molecular identifiers were used in preparing the TCRbeta library. TCRdb reanalysed the PCR reads using MiXCR and keeps one entry per CDR3 protein. Of tens of thousands of distinct CDR3 sequences listed, less than 15% are singletons. The CDR3 is made up of 13 amino acids. Trimming removed 3 bases at V and 3 bases at J, with 11 bases between. Germline CDR1 and CDR2: DFQATT and SNEGSKA (reference sequence). The sample consisted of PBMCs, mostly from graft donor cells, taken 180 days after TCRalphabeta/CD19-depleted stem cell transplant. This clonotype was obtained from a male patient under 10 years old who had a stem cell transplant for acute lymphoblastic leukemia, so the T cells may come from the graft donor. The chain links TRBV20-1 to TRBJ2-5; no reliable D call. For the CDR3, the DNA is TGCAGTGCTAGGAGTGGATCAAAAGAGACCCAGTACTTC. The encoded protein is CSARSGSKETQYF.